This TCR beta chain was sequenced for a study of shared clonotypes between healthy human individuals. Naive CD8 cells lacked CD45RO, underwent positive selection for CCR7 and left out terminally differentiated effector memory CD45RA+ cells. J lost 2 bases, V lost 3 bases, and 7 bases had no gene match. The CDR3 runs 15 residues. CDR1 is SGHNT and CDR2 is YYREEE in the germline V gene (reference sequence). Assay used: immunoSEQ multiplex PCR; TCRdb lists only in-frame clones, some missing. Among about 2.1 million clones listed, around 93% were seen once. This receptor was identified in a young man in good health. Some clones in this sample may be carry-over from other donors' samples. The sample comprised naive CD8+ T cells from PBMCs. The chain links TRBV5-4 to TRBJ2-7, with 8 nucleotides matching TRBD1. Here the CDR3 DNA reads TGTGCCAGCAGCTGGGGACAGGCCTTGGCCTACGAGCAGTACTTC. Translation: CASSWGQALAYEQYF.